This T cell receptor (beta chain) comes out of a study of T cell repertoires in cytomegalovirus infection. Study background: Public signatures in TCR beta pointed to CMV infection and matching HLA type.

Study-level results: Frequencies of public TCR beta families were cumulated, and this identified carriers of CMV plus the relevant HLA. Dominant in the ex vivo response were TCR beta clonotypes restricted by HLA-C and specific for CMV.

The sample holds many counts of this clonotype. The antigen remains unidentified. V was clipped by 5 bases and J by 5 bases; unmatched bases: 13. The length of the CDR3 is 16 residues. The germline CDR1 and CDR2 sequences are SGHTA and FQGNSA. TCRdb reprocessed the reads with MiXCR, giving one entry per CDR3 protein. Seen here are a few hundred thousand distinct CDR3 sequences, around 25% observed once, and the top ten hold 10% to 15%. The sample in question was cultured PBMCs, obtained from culture after CMV antigen stimulation. The sequence was obtained from a human donor in good health (CMV status not recorded). Some clones in this sample may be carry-over from other donors' samples. The rearrangement uses TRBV7-2 and TRBJ1-2, with TRBD1 matching over 8 bases. The DNA of the CDR3 is TGTGCCAGCAGCCCCTCCCAGGGGGCTGTTGGATATGGCTACACCTTC. It is translated as CASSPSQGAVGYGYTF.